The 24 T cell receptor beta chains below come from one sample, sequenced in a study of blood T cell repertoires in COVID-19. Sequenced by immunoSEQ multiplex PCR; TCRdb stores in-frame clones only, minus some. This table holds nearly 60,000 clones, 70% to 90% found once. Sequencing used peripheral blood. The receptors stem from a man between 35 and 55 years old with active COVID-19.

The chain couples TRBV11-2 to TRBJ1-2; D unresolved. Trimming left V 1 base short and J 7 bases short, with 10 bases between. CDR3 size: 13 residues. Germline V gene data show CDR1 as SGHAT and CDR2 as FQNNGV. The chain's CDR3 is CASSLGRGGGYTF. CDR3 in DNA: TGTGCCAGCAGCTTAGGGCGGGGAGGTGGCTACACCTTC. The full variable domain, completed using reference TRBV11-2 and TRBJ1-2, is EAGVAQSPRYKIIEKRQSVAFWCNPISGHATLYWYQQILGQGPKLLIQFQNNGVVDDSQLPKDRFSAERLKGVDSTLKIQPAKLEDSAVYLCASSLGRGGGYTFGSGTRLTVV.

This clone was seen once. This chain joins TRBV11-2 and TRBJ2-7, with a possible D match to TRBD2 (5 bases). CDR3 length: 13 amino acids. Trimming stripped 3 bases from V and 3 bases from J, with 9 bases between. Germline CDR1 and CDR2: SGHAT and FQNNGV. The CDR3 spells CASSFTRLYEQYF. In DNA form, the CDR3 reads TGTGCCAGCAGCTTCACTAGGCTCTACGAGCAGTACTTC.

V gene TRBV7-8 combines with J gene TRBJ2-1; D gene unclear. Trimming took off 5 bases at V and 6 bases at J, with 20 bases between the two ends. The CDR3 spans 16 residues. Germline lookup yields CDR1 SGHVS and CDR2 FQNEAQ. CDR3 sequence: CASSPDKGSWANEQFF. CDR3 nucleotide sequence: TGTGCCAGCAGCCCCGATAAAGGATCATGGGCCAATGAGCAGTTCTTC.

For the CDR3, the DNA is TGTGCCACCAGTGACCCAGGGCAACTTACCTACACCTTC. Its protein is CATSDPGQLTYTF. The rearrangement uses TRBV24-1 and TRBJ1-2; maybe TRBD1 (5 bases). In germline, CDR1 is KGHDR, CDR2 SFDVKD. The germline V and J ends were trimmed by 4 bases and 10 bases, with 15 bases remaining between them. The CDR3 contains 13 residues.

The chain couples TRBV11-2 to TRBJ1-1, with 7 bases aligning to TRBD1. Trimming cost V 1 base and J 1 base; bases outside gene matches: 3. Germline CDR1 and CDR2: SGHAT and FQNNGV. The CDR3 spans 15 residues. CDR3 region: CASSLGRGQNTEAFF. CDR3 nucleotides: TGTGCCAGCAGCTTAGGGAGGGGGCAGAACACTGAAGCTTTCTTT.

J is TRBJ1-5 and V is TRBV15; TRBD1 agrees at 10 bases. Germline lookup yields CDR1 LNHNV and CDR2 YYDKDF (reference sequence). After removal of 5 bases from V and 2 bases from J, the junction contained 9 bases not matched to a gene. This CDR3 is 17 amino acids long. CDR3 sequence (DNA): TGTGCCACCAGCCCCCATAGGGGGACAGGGGGCAATCAGCCCCAGCATTTT. Amino acid sequence: CATSPHRGTGGNQPQHF. The full variable domain, its missing parts supplied by reference TRBV15 and TRBJ1-5, is DAMVIQNPRYQVTQFGKPVTLSCSQTLNHNVMYWYQQKSSQAPKLLFHYYDKDFNNEADTPDNFQSRRPNTSFCFLDIRSPGLGDTAMYLCATSPHRGTGGNQPQHFGDGTRLSIL.

This clone was found a few times. The chain links TRBV5-4 to TRBJ2-2; perhaps TRBD1 as D (5 bases). Trimming left V 4 bases short and J 4 bases short, with 17 bases between. CDR1 and CDR2 (germline): SGHNT, YYREEE (reference sequence). There are 16 residues in the CDR3. CDR3: CASSGPGPDITGELFF. The CDR3 DNA follows: TGTGCCAGCAGCGGACCCGGGCCGGACATCACCGGGGAGCTGTTTTTT.

The CDR3 sequence: CASSHLTGGFGYTF. The CDR3 DNA is TGTGCCAGCAGCCACCTCACAGGGGGATTTGGCTACACCTTC. This chain joins TRBV6-5 and TRBJ1-2, with 8 bases that match TRBD1. CDR1 is MNHEY and CDR2 is SVGAGI in the germline V gene. V trimming: 6 bases; J trimming: 7 bases; junction bases outside the gene matches: 10. The CDR3 extends over 14 amino acids.

The rearrangement uses TRBV6-4 and TRBJ2-6; TRBD2 might be the D (6 bases). V lost 5 bases and J 3 bases, leaving 8 bases between the germline ends. CDR1 and CDR2 from the germline V gene are MRHNA and SNTAGT. The CDR3 is 14 residues long. The CDR3 spells CASSRGGGANVLTF. The CDR3 coding sequence is TGTGCCAGCAGTCGGGGAGGTGGGGCCAACGTCCTGACTTTC.

The chain links TRBV5-1 to TRBJ2-7; 8 bases map to TRBD2. Germline V CDR1 and CDR2: SGHRS, YFSETQ. V trimming: 4 bases; J trimming: 2 bases; junction bases outside the gene matches: 8. The CDR3 is 15 residues long. This CDR3 is CASSLSGSAAYEQYF. CDR3 sequence (DNA): TGCGCCAGCAGCCTCAGCGGGAGCGCAGCCTACGAGCAGTACTTC.

The gene calls are TRBV6-4 and TRBJ2-1, with a weak D call TRBD1 (6 bases). This CDR3 spans 15 amino acids. The germline gives CDR1 MRHNA, CDR2 SNTAGT. V was shortened by 5 bases and J by 1 base, with 12 bases between the two germline ends. CDR3 coding DNA: TGTGCCAGCAGTCCCAAACAGGGTTCCTACAATGAGCAGTTCTTC. Translating it yields CASSPKQGSYNEQFF.

The chain joins TRBV7-9 to TRBJ2-3; perhaps TRBD2 as D (5 bases). Per the germline V gene, CDR1 is SEHNR and CDR2 is FQNEAQ (reference sequence). The ends were cut back, 7 bases at V and 6 bases at J, with 20 bases in the middle. There are 15 residues in the CDR3. The CDR3 is CASTHRRSPEDTQYF. CDR3 nucleotide sequence: TGTGCCAGCACCCATCGGAGGTCACCCGAGGATACGCAGTATTTT. The whole variable domain, remainder taken from reference TRBV7-9 and TRBJ2-3, is DTGVSQNPRHKITKRGQNVTFRCDPISEHNRLYWYRQTLGQGPEFLTYFQNEAQLEKSRLLSDRFSAERPKGSFSTLEIQRTEQGDSAMYLCASTHRRSPEDTQYFGPGTRLTVL.

CDR3 sequence: CASSPDRDWEEKLFF. In DNA, the CDR3 is TGCGCCAGCAGCCCCGACCGGGACTGGGAGGAAAAACTGTTTTTT. V gene TRBV4-1 combines with J gene TRBJ1-4; the D gene is possibly TRBD1 (5 bases). Germline V gives CDR1 MGHRA, CDR2 YSYEKL. V lost 4 bases to trimming and J lost 8 bases, with 17 bases between them. The CDR3 spans 15 residues.

The chain joins TRBV11-1 to TRBJ1-5; possibly TRBD1 for D (5 bases). This CDR3 comprises 15 residues. With 5 bases removed from V and 7 bases from J, the gap between germline ends came to 18 bases. Germline CDR1 and CDR2: SGHAT and FQDESV (reference sequence). The CDR3 spells CASSPGSGNRQPQHF. CDR3 nucleotides: TGTGCCAGCAGCCCAGGCTCAGGGAATCGGCAGCCCCAGCATTTT.

The rearrangement joins TRBV15 to TRBJ1-5; 10 positions match TRBD1. V trimming: 0 bases; J trimming: 2 bases; junction bases outside the gene matches: 7. The germline V gene encodes CDR1 LNHNV and CDR2 YYDKDF (reference sequence). This CDR3 region has 18 residues. This CDR3 reads CATSRDSGTGVGNQPQHF. The CDR3 region has the DNA TGTGCCACCAGCAGAGATTCCGGGACAGGGGTCGGCAATCAGCCCCAGCATTTT.

The chain recombines TRBV3-1 (or the pseudogene TRBV3-2) with TRBJ2-5; maybe TRBD1 (6 bases). The CDR3 covers 16 residues. Germline-derived CDR1 and CDR2 are LGHDT and YNNKEL (reference sequence). The V end lost 2 bases, the J end lost 2 bases, and 15 bases lay between the germline ends. CDR3 sequence reads: CASSQTSWGLQETQYF. The CDR3 nucleotides are TGTGCCAGCAGCCAAACCTCGTGGGGGCTTCAAGAGACCCAGTACTTC.

The chain employs TRBV7-3 and TRBJ2-5, with D tentatively TRBD2 (5 bases). Trimming stripped 0 bases from V and 1 base from J, with 6 bases between. This CDR3 spans 14 amino acids. CDR1 is SGHTA, CDR2 FQGTGA, per germline. The CDR3 region has the DNA TGTGCCAGCAGCTTAACTGGAGGCCAAGAGACCCAGTACTTC. Its protein product is CASSLTGGQETQYF.

This clone has more than one count but fewer than ten. The chain recombines TRBV27 with TRBJ1-6; D is unresolved. The CDR3 consists of 13 residues. Trimming removed 4 bases from V and 10 bases from J, with 11 bases in between. From germline, CDR1 is MNHEY and CDR2 SMNVEV (reference sequence). This CDR3 reads CASSSRAESPLHF. The CDR3 DNA reads as TGTGCCAGCAGTTCGCGGGCTGAGTCACCCCTCCACTTT.

Relative to its sample, this clone is medium-sized (0.01 to 0.1%). The chain links TRBV30 to TRBJ1-6; D is unclear. The CDR3 has 14 amino acids. CDR1 and CDR2 (germline): GTSNPN, SVGIG (reference sequence). The V gene lost 2 bases and the J gene lost 5 bases, with 10 bases spanning the gap. CDR3 amino acids: CAWSKGQDNSPLHF. DNA of the CDR3: TGTGCCTGGAGTAAAGGTCAGGATAATTCACCCCTCCACTTT.

The genes are TRBV2 and TRBJ1-1; D remains ambiguous. CDR1 and CDR2 (germline): SNHLY, FYNNEI. The CDR3 is 9 residues long. CDR3 region: CTLLPRAFF. The CDR3 DNA follows: TGTACCCTACTACCAAGGGCTTTCTTT.

This clone is a singleton in its sample. The J gene is TRBJ1-5, the V gene TRBV20-1, with 7 bases aligning to TRBD1. Trimming cost V 3 bases and J 0 bases; bases outside gene matches: 11. CDR1 is DFQATT, CDR2 SNEGSKA, per germline (reference sequence). This CDR3 has 17 residues. The CDR3 DNA follows: TGCAGTGCTAGTGGAGGGGGCGAGCTTTATAGCAATCAGCCCCAGCATTTT. It specifies CSASGGGELYSNQPQHF.

J is TRBJ2-1 and V is TRBV4-1; TRBD1 agrees at 8 bases. The V and J ends lost 5 bases and 8 bases, in that order; junction bases with no gene match: 11. This CDR3 region has 15 residues. Germline V gene sequence: CDR1 MGHRA, CDR2 YSYEKL. CDR3 nucleotide sequence: TGCGCCAGCAGCTTGTCGGACAGGGAAGGACATGAGCAGTTCTTC. It yields the protein CASSLSDREGHEQFF.

The V call is TRBV5-6, the J call TRBJ2-6; 7 positions agree with TRBD1. The CDR3 loop spans 19 amino acids. Germline loops: CDR1 SGHDT, CDR2 YYEEEE. V shed 3 bases, J shed 3 bases, and the junction held 15 bases outside the gene matches. The CDR3 sequence is CASSSPGTALSLGANVLTF. The CDR3 nucleotides read TGTGCCAGCAGCTCTCCCGGGACAGCGCTATCCCTTGGGGCCAACGTCCTGACTTTC.

This clone turned up a few times. The junction shows a germline mismatch at one end, possibly a read error. The chain employs TRBV27 and TRBJ2-7; 7 nucleotides match TRBD1. CDR1 is MNHEY, CDR2 SMNVEV, per germline (reference sequence). There are 14 residues in the CDR3. CDR3 residues: CASSHIKDRAGKLF. The CDR3 DNA is TGTGCCAGCAGTCACATTAAAGACAGGGCCGGGAAGCTCTTC.